These 30 T cell receptor beta chains originate from one sample sequenced in a study of cytomegalovirus exposure and HLA in healthy donors. PCR was performed using 60 Vbeta and 13 Jbeta primers. Profiled with immunoSEQ multiplex PCR; TCRdb holds only in-frame clones, not every one. This table has 140,000 to 150,000 clones, over 60% appearing once. Sequenced material: PBMCs. These receptors were collected from a woman in her 30s in good health and CMV-seronegative.

The rearrangement joins TRBV6-1 to TRBJ1-4, with 10 bases identical to TRBD1. Trimming took 5 bases from V and 7 from J; bases not matched to a gene: 4. The CDR3 spans 14 residues. Per germline, CDR1 MNHNS and CDR2 SASEGT. CDR3 nucleotides: TGTGCCAGCAGTACCGGGACAGGGGTTGAAAAACTGTTTTTT. Protein: CASSTGTGVEKLFF.

The chain uses TRBV6-5 and TRBJ2-1; 11 positions match TRBD2. V trimming: 4 bases; J trimming: 4 bases; junction bases outside the gene matches: 3. Germline loops: CDR1 MNHEY, CDR2 SVGAGI. The CDR3 is 15 amino acids. The CDR3 sequence is CASSSLAGEYNEQFF. The CDR3 nucleotides are TGTGCCAGCAGTTCACTAGCGGGGGAATACAATGAGCAGTTCTTC.

This clone appeared a few times. The same CDR3 can be traced to other DNA sequences in this sample. Here the CDR3 reads CASSLAGGNTEAFF. In nucleotides, the CDR3 is TGTGCCAGCAGCTTAGCCGGGGGTAACACTGAAGCTTTCTTT. The V and J genes are TRBV11-2 and TRBJ1-1; possibly TRBD1 for D (5 bases). This CDR3 region has 14 residues. The germline V and J ends were trimmed by 1 base and 2 bases, with 8 bases remaining between them. CDR1 and CDR2 (germline): SGHAT, FQNNGV.

The chain has TRBV6-1 and TRBJ2-3, with 9 bases fitting TRBD2. This CDR3 is 15 amino acids long. V gave up 5 bases and J gave up 1 base; unmatched junction bases: 4. Germline lookup yields CDR1 MNHNS and CDR2 SASEGT. As DNA, the CDR3 is TGTGCCAGCAGTTCTTTAGCGGGGGGCACAGATACGCAGTATTTT. It codes for CASSSLAGGTDTQYF.

The chain uses TRBV6-1 and TRBJ1-5; D might be TRBD1 (6 bases). There are 14 residues in the CDR3. Germline values: CDR1 MNHNS, CDR2 SASEGT. V dropped 7 bases and J dropped 7 bases, with 17 bases sitting between them. CDR3: CASKRTEGVQPQHF. For the CDR3, the DNA is TGTGCCAGCAAACGGACAGAGGGCGTGCAGCCCCAGCATTTT.

The rearrangement uses TRBV5-1 and TRBJ1-4; TRBD1 aligns across 9 bases. The junction had 2 bases not matched to a gene; V was cut back by 5 bases and J by 3 bases. The CDR3 is made up of 14 amino acids. Per germline, CDR1 SGHRS and CDR2 YFSETQ. CDR3 amino acids: CASRGQGSNEKLFF. DNA for the CDR3: TGCGCCAGCAGGGGACAGGGCTCTAATGAAAAACTGTTTTTT.

The genes are TRBV7-8 and TRBJ1-3, with D tentatively TRBD1 (5 bases). The V end lost 8 bases, the J end lost 3 bases, and 17 bases lay between the germline ends. Germline-derived CDR1 and CDR2 are SGHVS and FQNEAQ. The CDR3 is 15 residues long. The CDR3 sequence is CASPYFRTHGNTIYF. As DNA, the CDR3 is TGTGCCAGCCCCTACTTTAGGACACATGGAAACACCATATATTTT.

The genes are TRBV9 and TRBJ1-1; D is uncertain. V was clipped by 4 bases and J by 3 bases, with 22 bases between them. Germline CDR1 is SGDLS and CDR2 is YYNGEE. The CDR3 covers 17 residues. DNA of the CDR3: TGTGCCAGCAGCCCATCAGCCTGGGCGGGGTCGTACACTGAAGCTTTCTTT. This codes for CASSPSAWAGSYTEAFF.

The rearrangement uses TRBV5-4 and TRBJ1-2; no definite D call. CDR3 length: 14 residues. Between the trimmed V and J ends, which lost 1 base and 8 bases, there was a span of 15 bases. Germline V gene sequence: CDR1 SGHNT, CDR2 YYREEE (reference sequence). The CDR3 region is CASSLLLAEGGYTF. DNA of the CDR3: TGTGCCAGCAGCTTGTTATTGGCGGAGGGCGGCTACACCTTC.

The chain uses TRBV10-2 and TRBJ2-7, with D possibly matching TRBD1 (5 bases). Trimming removed 0 bases from V and 5 bases from J, with 11 bases in between. The CDR3 loop spans 14 amino acids. Per germline, CDR1 WSHSY and CDR2 SAAADI. CDR3 protein: CASSESGAPNEQYF. CDR3 nucleotide sequence: TGCGCCAGCAGTGAGTCAGGGGCACCTAACGAGCAGTACTTC.

V gene TRBV9 combines with J gene TRBJ2-3, with a weak D call TRBD2 (6 bases). This CDR3 region has 15 residues. The V gene lost 10 bases and the J gene lost 0 bases, with 18 bases spanning the gap. Germline lookup yields CDR1 SGDLS and CDR2 YYNGEE. The CDR3 reads CASGFSGVSTDTQYF. As DNA, the CDR3 is TGTGCCTCCGGGTTTAGCGGAGTAAGCACAGATACGCAGTATTTT.

V usage is TRBV12-5 and J usage is TRBJ2-5, with D possibly matching TRBD1 (5 bases). This CDR3 is 12 amino acids long. The germline V and J ends were trimmed by 6 bases and 4 bases, with 9 bases remaining between them. From germline, CDR1 is LGHNT and CDR2 FRNRAP. CDR3 sequence reads: CASGSGIETQYF. The CDR3 nucleotides are TGTGCTAGTGGGTCAGGGATAGAGACCCAGTACTTC.

The rearrangement links TRBV5-1 to TRBJ1-1, with 10 bases identical to TRBD1. This CDR3 region has 13 residues. Germline assignment: CDR1 SGHRS and CDR2 YFSETQ. V shed 0 bases and J 14 bases; nucleotides not matched to a gene: 7. DNA of the CDR3: TGCGCCAGCAGCTTGGCCAGGGGACAGGGGAACTTCTTT. Translation: CASSLARGQGNFF.

This clone showed up just a few times. The chain is built from TRBV6-5 and TRBJ1-2; the match to TRBD1 covers 8 bases. The junction had 2 bases not matched to a gene; V was cut back by 2 bases and J by 3 bases. Germline CDR1 reads MNHEY; CDR2 reads SVGAGI. The CDR3 sequence is 14 residues long. The CDR3 loop is CASSYADRDYGYTF. In DNA, the CDR3 is TGTGCCAGCAGTTACGCGGACAGGGACTATGGCTACACCTTC.

This chain links TRBV30 with TRBJ1-4; a possible D gene is TRBD1 (5 bases). The germline CDR1 and CDR2 sequences are GTSNPN and SVGIG (reference sequence). The V gene lost 0 bases and the J gene lost 0 bases, with 11 bases spanning the gap. The CDR3 is 16 residues long. CDR3 loop: CAWSVGHLATNEKLFF. As DNA, the CDR3 is TGTGCCTGGAGTGTCGGACACCTTGCAACTAATGAAAAACTGTTTTTT.

The chain couples TRBV5-1 to TRBJ2-1; weak D call: TRBD2 (7 bases). Trimming removed 3 bases at V and 7 bases at J, with 20 bases between. Germline V gene sequence: CDR1 SGHRS, CDR2 YFSETQ. CDR3 size: 16 residues. CDR3 in DNA: TGCGCCAGCAGCTGGCTCGGAAGGGGGGGAGGAAATGAGCAGTTCTTC. Translated: CASSWLGRGGGNEQFF.

Only one count was recorded for this clone. This chain connects TRBV11-1 to TRBJ1-1; TRBD1 agrees at 8 bases. The V segment lost 7 bases and the J segment 7 bases; nucleotides outside the gene matches: 14. Germline CDR1 SGHAT, CDR2 FQDESV (reference sequence). The CDR3 contains 15 residues. The chain's CDR3 is CASKRGTGDFNEAFF. DNA for the CDR3: TGTGCCAGCAAAAGGGGGACAGGAGATTTCAATGAAGCTTTCTTT.

This clone was observed once. This chain uses TRBV6-5 with TRBJ1-1, with a weak D call TRBD1 (5 bases). The germline CDR1 and CDR2 sequences are MNHEY and SVGAGI. Between the trimmed V and J ends, which lost 7 bases and 1 base, there was a span of 10 bases. This CDR3 spans 13 amino acids. In nucleotides, the CDR3 is TGTGCCAGCACTTCGGACAAGAACACTGAAGCTTTCTTT. Its translation is CASTSDKNTEAFF.

This clone was counted a few times. J is TRBJ2-1 and V is TRBV18; 7 positions match TRBD2. V lost 5 bases and J lost 9; bases outside the gene matches: 7. The CDR3 is 13 amino acids. Germline V gives CDR1 KGHSH, CDR2 LQKENI. CDR3 in DNA: TGTGCCAGCTCATCAGCGGGGATGAGTGAGCAGTTCTTC. This sequence encodes CASSSAGMSEQFF.

CDR3 DNA: TGTGCCAGCGGCTCCGGGACACCCACCGGGGAGCTGTTTTTT. The encoded protein is CASGSGTPTGELFF. J is TRBJ2-2 and V is TRBV7-3, with D possibly matching TRBD1 (6 bases). Trimming removed 8 bases from V and 4 bases from J, with 14 bases in between. Germline loops: CDR1 SGHTA, CDR2 FQGTGA. The CDR3 sequence is 14 residues long.

CDR3 protein: CASSPGTSREQYF. The CDR3 bases are TGTGCCAGCAGCCCCGGGACTAGTAGGGAGCAGTACTTC. The chain is built from TRBV11-2 and TRBJ2-7; 8 bases align to TRBD2. V dropped 5 bases and J dropped 7; count of bases not matched to a gene: 7. The CDR3 has 13 residues. The germline V gene has CDR1 SGHAT and CDR2 FQNNGV.

The chain links TRBV5-8 to TRBJ1-1; the D gene is possibly TRBD1 (5 bases). The CDR3 is 13 residues long. CDR1 SGHTS and CDR2 YDEGEE come from the germline V gene. Trimming removed 3 bases from V and 6 bases from J, with 12 bases in between. The CDR3: CASSSEGDSEAFF. Written as DNA, the CDR3 is TGTGCCAGCAGCTCGGAAGGGGACTCTGAAGCTTTCTTT.

The CDR3, as DNA: TGTGCCAGTAGTATAGTAGACACCGGGGAGCTGTTTTTT. Its protein product is CASSIVDTGELFF. The J gene is TRBJ2-2, the V gene TRBV19; D gene ambiguous. V was trimmed by 1 base and J by 3 bases, leaving 3 bases between them. This CDR3 region has 13 residues. The V gene's germline CDR1 is LNHDA and CDR2 SQIVND (reference sequence).

V gene TRBV19 combines with J gene TRBJ1-1; 8 bases are shared with TRBD1. J gave up 5 bases and V 5 bases, and 7 bases lay outside the gene matches. The CDR3 runs 14 residues. Looked up from germline, CDR1 is LNHDA and CDR2 is SQIVND (reference sequence). CDR3 coding DNA: TGTGCCAGTAGTTCTCAGGGGGCAGGGACTGAAGCTTTCTTT. Its protein product is CASSSQGAGTEAFF. Supplemented by reference TRBV19 and TRBJ1-1, the full variable domain reads DGGITQSPKYLFRKEGQNVTLSCEQNLNHDAMYWYRQDPGQGLRLIYYSQIVNDFQKGDIAEGYSVSREKKESFPLTVTSAQKNPTAFYLCASSSQGAGTEAFFGQGTRLTVV.

V usage is TRBV7-6 and J usage is TRBJ1-5, with D hard to call. The length of the CDR3 is 14 residues. Germline values: CDR1 SGHVS, CDR2 FNYEAQ. V was trimmed by 3 bases and J by 4 bases, leaving 10 bases between them. CDR3 in amino acids: CASSLSVSNQPQHF. CDR3 bases: TGTGCCAGCAGCTTGTCAGTATCTAATCAGCCCCAGCATTTT.

V gene TRBV2 combines with J gene TRBJ1-2; 10 bases align to TRBD1. Losses at the gene ends were 4 bases for V and 4 bases for J; bases not matched to a gene: 3. Germline CDR1 SNHLY, CDR2 FYNNEI. The length of the CDR3 is 14 residues. The DNA of the CDR3 is TGTGCCAGCAGTGGCGGGACAGGGGCCTATGGCTACACCTTC. Translating it yields CASSGGTGAYGYTF.

The chain is built from TRBV5-6 and TRBJ1-2, with 12 bases that match TRBD1. Germline V lookup: CDR1 SGHDT, CDR2 YYEEEE. The junction had 5 bases not matched to a gene; V was cut back by 3 bases and J by 5 bases. The CDR3 extends over 15 amino acids. DNA for the CDR3: TGTGCCAGCAGCTACCCGGGACAGGGGGCTTATGGCTACACCTTC. This codes for CASSYPGQGAYGYTF.

This clone was seen only a few times. The chain is built from TRBV9 and TRBJ2-7; tentative D call: TRBD2 (6 bases). Germline loops: CDR1 SGDLS, CDR2 YYNGEE. This CDR3 comprises 15 residues. The germline V and J ends were trimmed by 0 bases and 3 bases, with 13 bases remaining between them. The CDR3 DNA reads as TGTGCCAGCAGCGTAGGGGTGGGACTGCTCTACGAGCAGTACTTC. It encodes CASSVGVGLLYEQYF.

This chain connects TRBV2 to TRBJ1-1, with 7 bases fitting TRBD1. Losses at the gene ends were 10 bases for V and 9 bases for J; bases not matched to a gene: 17. The CDR3 length is 14 residues. Germline CDR1 reads SNHLY; CDR2 reads FYNNEI. The CDR3 DNA reads TGTGCCACCGAGGGACAGCGGGTTCCCCTCCAAGCTTTCTTT. It translates to CATEGQRVPLQAFF.

This chain's CDR3 is CASSASGGAADTQYF. The CDR3 coding sequence is TGTGCCAGCAGCGCTAGCGGGGGGGCCGCAGATACGCAGTATTTT. The chain couples TRBV6-4 to TRBJ2-3, with 12 bases that match TRBD2. V dropped 6 bases and J dropped 4; count of bases not matched to a gene: 5. Germline CDR1 reads MRHNA; CDR2 reads SNTAGT. There are 15 residues in the CDR3.